Shown below are 32 T cell receptor beta chains from a single sample sequenced in a study of cytomegalovirus exposure and HLA in healthy donors. The PCR was carried out with 60 Vbeta primers and 13 Jbeta primers. Method: immunoSEQ multiplex PCR; TCRdb's copy keeps in-frame clones and lacks some. The table records 200,000 or so clones, about 83% of them present only once. The sample taken for sequencing was PBMCs. The receptors were gathered from a woman aged 25 to 39 in good health and CMV-seropositive.

The V call is TRBV9, the J call TRBJ1-5; the D gene is possibly TRBD1 (6 bases). Germline CDR1 reads SGDLS; CDR2 reads YYNGEE. This CDR3 is 15 amino acids long. V gave up 0 bases and J gave up 6 bases, with 13 bases separating them. The CDR3 protein is CASSVGKGGAQPQHF. In DNA form, the CDR3 reads TGTGCCAGCAGCGTAGGAAAGGGGGGGGCTCAGCCCCAGCATTTT. The complete variable domain, with remaining parts taken from reference TRBV9 and TRBJ1-5, reads DSGVTQTPKHLITATGQRVTLRCSPRSGDLSVYWYQQSLDQGLQFLIQYYNGEERAKGNILERFSAQQFPDLHSELNLSSLELGDSALYFCASSVGKGGAQPQHFGDGTRLSIL.

The V and J genes are TRBV2 and TRBJ2-5; D call uncertain. The ends were cut back, 6 bases at V and 5 bases at J, with 16 bases in the middle. The CDR3 spans 14 residues. Germline CDR1 SNHLY, CDR2 FYNNEI. This chain's CDR3 is CASRDTPLQETQYF. CDR3 in DNA: TGTGCCAGCAGAGACACACCCCTCCAGGAGACCCAGTACTTC.

V gene TRBV11-2 combines with J gene TRBJ1-5; D perhaps matches TRBD1 (6 bases). The CDR3 spans 13 residues. V was clipped by 5 bases and J by 4 bases, with 9 bases between them. Germline V gene lookup returns CDR1 SGHAT and CDR2 FQNNGV. The CDR3 nucleotides read TGTGCCAGCAGCACAGGGTTAAATCAGCCCCAGCATTTT. Translated: CASSTGLNQPQHF.

CDR3 region: CASSLAQFNTEAFF. In DNA, the CDR3 is TGCGCCAGCAGCTTGGCCCAGTTTAACACTGAAGCTTTCTTT. V gene TRBV5-1 combines with J gene TRBJ1-1; no firm D call. Germline lookup yields CDR1 SGHRS and CDR2 YFSETQ. V gave up 0 bases and J gave up 2 bases, with 8 bases separating them. The CDR3 has 14 amino acids.

This clone was counted between two and nine times. V is TRBV7-9 and J is TRBJ2-4; 7 nucleotides agree with TRBD2. Germline V lookup: CDR1 SEHNR, CDR2 FQNEAQ (reference sequence). The length of the CDR3 is 15 residues. Unmatched junction bases numbered 9, after V lost 1 base and J lost 9 bases. In DNA form, the CDR3 reads TGTGCCAGCAGCTTAGACAGCGGGGTGGCCGCCATTCAGTACTTC. It codes for CASSLDSGVAAIQYF. Full variable domain (remainder filled in from reference TRBV7-9 and TRBJ2-4): DTGVSQNPRHKITKRGQNVTFRCDPISEHNRLYWYRQTLGQGPEFLTYFQNEAQLEKSRLLSDRFSAERPKGSFSTLEIQRTEQGDSAMYLCASSLDSGVAAIQYFGAGTRLSVL.

The chain recombines TRBV5-6 with TRBJ2-7, with 11 bases identical to TRBD2. The J segment lost 7 bases and the V segment lost 0 bases, leaving 12 bases of the junction unmatched. This CDR3 is built from 17 residues. From germline, CDR1 is SGHDT and CDR2 YYEEEE. This chain's CDR3 is CASSLGGWGLAEREQYF. The CDR3, as DNA: TGTGCCAGCAGCTTGGGAGGTTGGGGACTAGCGGAAAGGGAGCAGTACTTC.

V usage is TRBV9 and J usage is TRBJ1-3, with 7 bases identical to TRBD1. Germline assignment: CDR1 SGDLS and CDR2 YYNGEE. The CDR3 runs 17 residues. After removal of 4 bases from V and 3 bases from J, the junction contained 13 bases not matched to a gene. CDR3 sequence: CASSTTPGQVDGNTIYF. CDR3 DNA: TGTGCCAGCAGCACAACCCCCGGACAGGTTGATGGAAACACCATATATTTT.

V is TRBV6-6 and J is TRBJ2-2; 8 nucleotides line up with TRBD1. The CDR3 has 13 amino acids. Germline V lookup: CDR1 MNHNY, CDR2 SVGAGI (reference sequence). V dropped 5 bases and J dropped 7; count of bases not matched to a gene: 3. The CDR3 DNA reads as TGTGCCAGCAGTGGGACAGGAGACGGGGAGCTGTTTTTT. Its translation is CASSGTGDGELFF.

V gene TRBV11-2 combines with J gene TRBJ1-1; D not certain. CDR3 length: 14 residues. Germline lookup yields CDR1 SGHAT and CDR2 FQNNGV. V was clipped by 5 bases and J by 4 bases, with 14 bases between them. This CDR3 is CASSPLRGRTEAFF. The DNA for the CDR3 is TGTGCCAGCAGCCCTCTCCGGGGTCGCACTGAAGCTTTCTTT.

V and J are TRBV19 and TRBJ1-5; possibly TRBD1 for D (5 bases). Trimming took off 6 bases at V and 3 bases at J, with 15 bases between the two ends. The germline V gene has CDR1 LNHDA and CDR2 SQIVND (reference sequence). The CDR3 sequence is 15 residues long. The CDR3 spells CASSSGGTSNQPQHF. The CDR3, as DNA: TGTGCCAGTAGCAGTGGGGGGACTTCCAATCAGCCCCAGCATTTT. Based on the CDR3 plus reference TRBV19 and TRBJ1-5, the full variable domain is DGGITQSPKYLFRKEGQNVTLSCEQNLNHDAMYWYRQDPGQGLRLIYYSQIVNDFQKGDIAEGYSVSREKKESFPLTVTSAQKNPTAFYLCASSSGGTSNQPQHFGDGTRLSIL.

V and J are TRBV28 and TRBJ1-2; 8 nucleotides match TRBD1. Losses at the gene ends were 6 bases for V and 4 bases for J; bases not matched to a gene: 7. Germline CDR1 MDHEN, CDR2 SYDVKM. This CDR3 has 14 residues. CDR3 protein: CASRGTGNSYGYTF. In DNA, the CDR3 is TGTGCCAGCAGGGGGACAGGAAACTCCTATGGCTACACCTTC.

This clone has just one count. The V call is TRBV25-1, the J call TRBJ1-2; 7 bases line up with TRBD1. Germline values: CDR1 MGHDK, CDR2 SYGVNS. CDR3 length: 13 residues. J lost 4 bases, V lost 2 bases, and 1 base had no gene match. The CDR3 is CASSEGTVYGYTF. CDR3 sequence (DNA): TGTGCCAGCAGTGAAGGGACAGTCTATGGCTACACCTTC.

The chain is built from TRBV5-1 and TRBJ2-1; TRBD2 aligns across 10 bases. CDR1 is SGHRS, CDR2 YFSETQ, per germline. CDR3 length: 14 amino acids. Trimming took 3 bases from V and 7 from J; bases not matched to a gene: 4. This chain's CDR3 is CASSSSGSVNEQFF. CDR3 DNA: TGCGCCAGCAGCTCTAGCGGGAGTGTAAATGAGCAGTTCTTC.

The gene calls are TRBV27 and TRBJ1-2; D is uncertain. From germline, CDR1 is MNHEY and CDR2 SMNVEV (reference sequence). This CDR3 has 13 residues. V lost 8 bases, J lost 2 bases, and 12 bases lay in between. CDR3 DNA sequence: TGTGCCAGCGGTGGTGGCCAGAACTATGGCTACACCTTC. Its protein is CASGGGQNYGYTF.

V is TRBV19 and J is TRBJ1-1, with 7 bases aligning to TRBD1. The CDR3 contains 15 residues. The V and J ends lost 3 bases and 3 bases, in that order; junction bases with no gene match: 7. Germline CDR1 is LNHDA and CDR2 is SQIVND (reference sequence). The CDR3 reads CASSMKGAGYTEAFF. The CDR3 bases are TGTGCCAGTAGTATGAAGGGGGCGGGGTACACTGAAGCTTTCTTT.

The CDR3 nucleotides are TGTGCCAGCAGTGAAGCGGACAGGGAGGGAAAAGAGACCCAGTACTTC. Translation: CASSEADREGKETQYF. The V gene is TRBV2, the J gene TRBJ2-5, with D perhaps TRBD1 (8 bases). This CDR3 has 16 residues. Germline CDR1 reads SNHLY; CDR2 reads FYNNEI. Trimming pared 0 bases from V and 3 bases from J, leaving 14 bases between.

The chain joins TRBV2 to TRBJ1-2, with D maybe TRBD1 (6 bases). The V gene's germline CDR1 is SNHLY and CDR2 FYNNEI. The CDR3 totals 12 residues. The V gene lost 9 bases and the J gene lost 6 bases, with 14 bases spanning the gap. The CDR3 protein is CARYRDPHGYTF. In DNA, the CDR3 is TGTGCCAGATACAGGGACCCCCATGGCTACACCTTC.

The table lists this clone with a few counts. The J gene is TRBJ1-1, the V gene TRBV5-1; D unclear. V lost 4 bases to trimming and J lost 2 bases, with 21 bases between them. The CDR3 extends over 17 amino acids. Germline CDR1 SGHRS, CDR2 YFSETQ. CDR3 region: CASSDPPSVRRNTEAFF. CDR3 DNA: TGCGCCAGCAGCGATCCCCCGTCGGTCCGTCGTAACACTGAAGCTTTCTTT.

This clone turned up a few times. V usage is TRBV2 and J usage is TRBJ1-2; D gene uncertain. The V gene's germline CDR1 is SNHLY and CDR2 FYNNEI. The CDR3 runs to 13 residues. V dropped 4 bases and J dropped 7 bases, with 13 bases sitting between them. CDR3 nucleotides: TGTGCCAGCAGTGTAGTTCTTGAGGGTGGCTACACCTTC. It specifies CASSVVLEGGYTF.

V gene TRBV2 combines with J gene TRBJ2-1; TRBD2 might be the D (5 bases). Trimming shortened V by 4 bases and J by 0 bases, and 10 bases separated the two germline ends. CDR3 length: 15 residues. Germline V lookup: CDR1 SNHLY, CDR2 FYNNEI. CDR3 DNA sequence: TGTGCCAGCAGTGCGGAGCGGAGCTCCTACAATGAGCAGTTCTTC. Residues: CASSAERSSYNEQFF.

This clone was found a few times. V gene TRBV6-4 combines with J gene TRBJ2-6, with D perhaps matching TRBD1 (6 bases). The germline CDR1 and CDR2 sequences are MRHNA and SNTAGT. The CDR3 contains 15 residues. V lost 4 bases, J lost 1 base, and 8 bases lay in between. The CDR3, as DNA: TGTGCCAGCAGTGCCACAGGGTCTGGGGCCAACGTCCTGACTTTC. Translation: CASSATGSGANVLTF.

The chain is built from TRBV14 and TRBJ2-3; the match to TRBD1 covers 7 bases. CDR1 and CDR2 (germline): SGHDN, FVKESK. This CDR3 is built from 15 residues. Trimming cost V 6 bases and J 1 base; bases outside gene matches: 7. DNA for the CDR3: TGTGCCAGCAGTCACAGGGGTAGGGGCACAGATACGCAGTATTTT. Encoded protein: CASSHRGRGTDTQYF.

The CDR3 DNA reads TGTGCCATCAGTGAGGCTCAGGGGAACACTGAAGCTTTCTTT. The encoded protein is CAISEAQGNTEAFF. The chain is built from TRBV10-3 and TRBJ1-1, with D maybe TRBD1 (5 bases). Germline CDR1 reads ENHRY; CDR2 reads SYGVKD. The CDR3 has 14 residues. V was clipped by 2 bases and J by 1 base, with 8 bases between them.

The rearrangement uses TRBV9 and TRBJ2-3; D not certain. Trimming removed 1 base at V and 1 base at J, with 7 bases between. The CDR3 is made up of 14 amino acids. From germline, CDR1 is SGDLS and CDR2 YYNGEE. The CDR3, as DNA: TGTGCCAGCAGCGTAACCGGTCGCACAGATACGCAGTATTTT. Translation gives CASSVTGRTDTQYF.

V gene TRBV15 combines with J gene TRBJ1-1; D is perhaps TRBD1 (6 bases). Germline V gene data show CDR1 as LNHNV and CDR2 as YYDKDF (reference sequence). This CDR3 comprises 17 residues. Trimming took off 7 bases at V and 1 base at J, with 22 bases between the two ends. CDR3 in DNA: TGTGCCACCAATGGGGGCGTATCCCCCACGACGAACACTGAAGCTTTCTTT. Translating gives CATNGGVSPTTNTEAFF.

This chain joins TRBV18 and TRBJ1-1, with D possibly being TRBD1 (5 bases). The CDR3 contains 13 residues. In germline, CDR1 is KGHSH, CDR2 LQKENI. V was clipped by 1 base and J by 6 bases, with 9 bases between them. CDR3 region: CASSPHAGSEAFF. In nucleotides, the CDR3 is TGTGCCAGCTCACCACATGCAGGGTCTGAAGCTTTCTTT.

The V call is TRBV5-6, the J call TRBJ1-1; tentatively, D is TRBD1 (5 bases). V gave up 2 bases and J gave up 1 base, with 12 bases separating them. Germline values: CDR1 SGHDT, CDR2 YYEEEE. The CDR3 contains 15 residues. Written as DNA, the CDR3 is TGTGCCAGCAGCTTCGGGTTCGGGGGGAACACTGAAGCTTTCTTT. Amino acid sequence: CASSFGFGGNTEAFF. The whole variable domain, filled in from reference TRBV5-6 and TRBJ1-1, reads DAGVTQSPTHLIKTRGQQVTLRCSPKSGHDTVSWYQQALGQGPQFIFQYYEEEERQRGNFPDRFSGHQFPNYSSELNVNALLLGDSALYLCASSFGFGGNTEAFFGQGTRLTVV.

This clone was counted a single time. The V call is TRBV6-5, the J call TRBJ2-1; a weak D match, TRBD2 (5 bases). Germline-derived CDR1 and CDR2 are MNHEY and SVGAGI. V lost 4 bases and J lost 3, with 13 bases in between. The CDR3 is 15 amino acids. CDR3 loop: CASSFVPGFYNEQFF. The DNA for the CDR3 is TGTGCCAGCAGTTTTGTTCCGGGATTCTACAATGAGCAGTTCTTC.

The rearrangement joins TRBV13 to TRBJ1-3; TRBD1 is a possible D gene (5 bases). Germline CDR1 PRHDT, CDR2 FYEKMQ (reference sequence). The CDR3 contains 13 residues. Trimming took 6 bases from V and 8 from J, leaving 14 bases between them. The CDR3 DNA is TGTGCCAGCAGTGTGGCAGGGCGAGACACCATATATTTT. Translation gives CASSVAGRDTIYF.

The chain carries TRBV5-6 and TRBJ2-5; tentative D call: TRBD2 (5 bases). CDR1 SGHDT and CDR2 YYEEEE come from the germline V gene. This CDR3 is built from 14 residues. V dropped 2 bases and J dropped 9 bases, with 17 bases sitting between them. Written as DNA, the CDR3 is TGTGCCAGCAGCTTCCCATCTAGTGCGGAGGCCCAGTACTTC. Its protein is CASSFPSSAEAQYF.

V gene TRBV6-5 combines with J gene TRBJ1-2, with D possibly being TRBD1 (5 bases). The CDR3 totals 13 residues. The V gene lost 8 bases and the J gene lost 6 bases, with 16 bases spanning the gap. Germline V gene data show CDR1 as MNHEY and CDR2 as SVGAGI. The CDR3 nucleotides read TGTGCCAGCGGCAGGGATTTTGTCGATGGCTACACCTTC. Protein product: CASGRDFVDGYTF.

The rearrangement uses TRBV6-5 and TRBJ1-2; D gene ambiguous. Looked up from germline, CDR1 is MNHEY and CDR2 is SVGAGI. This CDR3 comprises 12 residues. The germline V and J ends were trimmed by 4 bases and 8 bases, with 11 bases remaining between them. In DNA, the CDR3 is TGTGCCAGCAGTTCGGAGGACGCGGGCTACACCTTC. It yields the protein CASSSEDAGYTF.